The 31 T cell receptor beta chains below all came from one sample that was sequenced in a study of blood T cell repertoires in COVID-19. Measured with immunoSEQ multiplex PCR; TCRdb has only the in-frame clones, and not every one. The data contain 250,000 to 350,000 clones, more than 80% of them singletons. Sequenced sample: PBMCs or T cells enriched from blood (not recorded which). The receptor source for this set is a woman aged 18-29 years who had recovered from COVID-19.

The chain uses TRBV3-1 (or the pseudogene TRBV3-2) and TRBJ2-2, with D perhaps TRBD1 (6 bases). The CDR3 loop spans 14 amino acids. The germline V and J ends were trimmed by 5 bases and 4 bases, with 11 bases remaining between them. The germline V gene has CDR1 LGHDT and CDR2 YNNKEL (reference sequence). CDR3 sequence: CASSVGQTTGELFF. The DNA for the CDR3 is TGTGCCAGCAGCGTAGGACAGACCACCGGGGAGCTGTTTTTT.

The CDR3 here is CASSLGDKLEANEKLFF. CDR3 nucleotides: TGTGCCAGCAGCTTAGGCGACAAACTGGAAGCTAATGAAAAACTGTTTTTT. This chain links TRBV7-4 with TRBJ1-4; no reliable D call. From germline, CDR1 is SGHVT and CDR2 SQSDAQ. The CDR3 covers 17 residues. Trimming removed 1 base at V and 3 bases at J, with 15 bases between. Filled out from reference TRBV7-4 and TRBJ1-4, the complete variable domain reads GAGVSQSPRYKVAKRGRDVALRCDSISGHVTLYWYRQTLGQGSEVLTYSQSDAQRDKSGRPSGRFSAERPERSVSTLKIQRTEQGDSAVYLCASSLGDKLEANEKLFFGSGTQLSVL.

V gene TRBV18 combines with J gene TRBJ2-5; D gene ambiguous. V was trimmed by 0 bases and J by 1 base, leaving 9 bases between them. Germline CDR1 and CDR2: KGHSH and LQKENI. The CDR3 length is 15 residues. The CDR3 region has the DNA TGTGCCAGCTCACCACCTGGCCTCTCCCAAGAGACCCAGTACTTC. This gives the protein CASSPPGLSQETQYF.

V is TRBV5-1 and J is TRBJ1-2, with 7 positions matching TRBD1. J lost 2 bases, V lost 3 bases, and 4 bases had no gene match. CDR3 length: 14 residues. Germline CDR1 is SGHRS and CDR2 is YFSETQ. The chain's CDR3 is CASSSETGNYGYTF. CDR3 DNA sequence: TGCGCCAGCAGCTCCGAGACAGGGAACTATGGCTACACCTTC.

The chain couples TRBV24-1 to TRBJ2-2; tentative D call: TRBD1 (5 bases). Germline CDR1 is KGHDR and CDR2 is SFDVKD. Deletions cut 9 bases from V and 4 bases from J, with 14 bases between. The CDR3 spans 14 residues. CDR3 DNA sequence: TGTGCCACCGCAGGGTGGGTAGGCACCGGGGAGCTGTTTTTT. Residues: CATAGWVGTGELFF.

The chain's CDR3 is CASSPGQGGSKNIQYF. In DNA, the CDR3 is TGCGCCAGCAGCCCGGGACAGGGGGGTTCCAAAAACATTCAGTACTTC. The chain employs TRBV5-1 and TRBJ2-4; TRBD1 matches 11 bases. J was trimmed by 2 bases and V by 4 bases; bases with no gene match: 5. Germline values: CDR1 SGHRS, CDR2 YFSETQ. The CDR3 has 16 amino acids.

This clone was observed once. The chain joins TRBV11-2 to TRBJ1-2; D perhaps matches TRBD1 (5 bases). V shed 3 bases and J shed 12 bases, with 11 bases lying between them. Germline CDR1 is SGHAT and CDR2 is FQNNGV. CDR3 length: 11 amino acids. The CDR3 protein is CASSLIQGNTF. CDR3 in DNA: TGTGCCAGCAGCTTGATTCAGGGCAACACCTTC.

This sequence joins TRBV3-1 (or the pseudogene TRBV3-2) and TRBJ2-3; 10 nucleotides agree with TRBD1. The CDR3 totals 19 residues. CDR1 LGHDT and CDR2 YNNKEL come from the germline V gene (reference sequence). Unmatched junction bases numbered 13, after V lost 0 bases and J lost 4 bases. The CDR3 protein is CASSQDAKVLDRGADTQYF. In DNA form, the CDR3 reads TGTGCCAGCAGCCAAGACGCTAAGGTGCTGGACAGGGGGGCAGATACGCAGTATTTT.

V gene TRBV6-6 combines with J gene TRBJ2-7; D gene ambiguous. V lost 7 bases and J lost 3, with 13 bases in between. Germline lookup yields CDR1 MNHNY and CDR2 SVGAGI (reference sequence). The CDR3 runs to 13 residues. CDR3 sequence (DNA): TGTGCCAGCACAACTCAAACGATCTACGAGCAGTACTTC. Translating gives CASTTQTIYEQYF.

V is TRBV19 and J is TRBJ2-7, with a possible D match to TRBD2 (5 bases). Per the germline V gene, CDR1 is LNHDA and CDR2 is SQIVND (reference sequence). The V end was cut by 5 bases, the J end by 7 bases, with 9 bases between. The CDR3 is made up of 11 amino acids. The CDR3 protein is CASSSGFEQYF. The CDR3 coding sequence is TGTGCCAGTAGTTCGGGATTTGAGCAGTACTTC.

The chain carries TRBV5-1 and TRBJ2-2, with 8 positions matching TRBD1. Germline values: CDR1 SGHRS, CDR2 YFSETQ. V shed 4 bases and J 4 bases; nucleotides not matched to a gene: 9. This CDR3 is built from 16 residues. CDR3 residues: CASSNGSGGFTGELFF. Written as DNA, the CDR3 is TGCGCCAGCAGCAACGGATCAGGGGGCTTCACCGGGGAGCTGTTTTTT.

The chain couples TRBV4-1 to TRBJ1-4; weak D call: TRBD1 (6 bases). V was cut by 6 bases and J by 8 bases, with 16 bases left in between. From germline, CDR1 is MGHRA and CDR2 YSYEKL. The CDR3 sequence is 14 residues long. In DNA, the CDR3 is TGCGCCAGCAGACAGGGCCCCGCGGAAGAAAAACTGTTTTTT. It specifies CASRQGPAEEKLFF.

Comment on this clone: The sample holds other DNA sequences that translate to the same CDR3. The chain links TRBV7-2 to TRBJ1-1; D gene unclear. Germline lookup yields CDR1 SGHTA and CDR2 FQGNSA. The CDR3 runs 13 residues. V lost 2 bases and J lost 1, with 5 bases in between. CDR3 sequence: CASSLYRNTEAFF. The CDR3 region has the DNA TGTGCCAGCAGCTTATATCGGAACACTGAAGCTTTCTTT.

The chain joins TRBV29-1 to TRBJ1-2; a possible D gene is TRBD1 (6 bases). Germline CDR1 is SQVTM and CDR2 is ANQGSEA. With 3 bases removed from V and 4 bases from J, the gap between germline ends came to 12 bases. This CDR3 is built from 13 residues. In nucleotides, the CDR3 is TGCAGCGTTGATGGGCAGGGGTCCTATGGCTACACCTTC. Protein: CSVDGQGSYGYTF. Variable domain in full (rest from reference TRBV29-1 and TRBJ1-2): SAVISQKPSRDICQRGTSLTIQCQVDSQVTMMFWYRQQPGQSLTLIATANQGSEATYESGFVIDKFPISRPNLTFSTLTVSNMSPEDSSIYLCSVDGQGSYGYTFGSGTRLTVV.

CDR3 nucleotide sequence: TGCAGCGTTTGGGGTGAGAAGGAGGGATATGGCTACACCTTC. It codes for CSVWGEKEGYGYTF. The chain couples TRBV29-1 to TRBJ1-2; D ambiguous. Trimming cost V 5 bases and J 5 bases, with 18 bases left between them. Germline loops: CDR1 SQVTM, CDR2 ANQGSEA. The CDR3 has 14 residues.

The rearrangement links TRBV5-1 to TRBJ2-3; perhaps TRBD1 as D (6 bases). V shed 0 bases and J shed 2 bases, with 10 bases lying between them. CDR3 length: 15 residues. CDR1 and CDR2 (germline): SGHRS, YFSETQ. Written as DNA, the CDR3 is TGCGCCAGCAGCTTGGGGGGGCTGGCCACAGATACGCAGTATTTT. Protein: CASSLGGLATDTQYF.

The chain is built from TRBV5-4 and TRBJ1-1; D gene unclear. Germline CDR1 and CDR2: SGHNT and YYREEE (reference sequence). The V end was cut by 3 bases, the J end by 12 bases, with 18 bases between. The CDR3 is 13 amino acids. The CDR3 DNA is TGTGCCAGCAGCTCCCCGGCAGTGGAGGTACCTTTCTTT. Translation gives CASSSPAVEVPFF.

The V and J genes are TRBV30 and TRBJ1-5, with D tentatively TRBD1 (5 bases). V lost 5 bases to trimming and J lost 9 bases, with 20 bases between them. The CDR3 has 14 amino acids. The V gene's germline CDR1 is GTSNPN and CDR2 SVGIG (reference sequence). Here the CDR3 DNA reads TGTGCCTGGCGAATCAACGGGGGGTCCGGGCCCCAGCATTTT. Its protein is CAWRINGGSGPQHF.

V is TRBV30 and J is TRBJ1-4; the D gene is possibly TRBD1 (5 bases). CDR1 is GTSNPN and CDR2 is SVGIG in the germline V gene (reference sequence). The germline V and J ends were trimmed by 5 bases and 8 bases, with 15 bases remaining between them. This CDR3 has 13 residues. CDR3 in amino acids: CAWSGGVVEKLFF. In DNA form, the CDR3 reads TGTGCCTGGTCTGGAGGGGTAGTGGAAAAACTGTTTTTT. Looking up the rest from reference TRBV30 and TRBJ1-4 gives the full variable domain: SQTIHQWPATLVQPVGSPLSLECTVEGTSNPNLYWYRQAAGRGLQLLFYSVGIGQISSEVPQNLSASRPQDRQFILSSKKLLLSDSGFYLCAWSGGVVEKLFFGSGTQLSVL.

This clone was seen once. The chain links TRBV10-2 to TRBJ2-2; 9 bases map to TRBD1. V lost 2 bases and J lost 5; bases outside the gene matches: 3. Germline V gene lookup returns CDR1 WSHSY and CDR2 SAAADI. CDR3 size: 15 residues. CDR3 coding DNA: TGCGCCAGCAGTGAGCAGGGGACAGGGACCGGGGAGCTGTTTTTT. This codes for CASSEQGTGTGELFF.

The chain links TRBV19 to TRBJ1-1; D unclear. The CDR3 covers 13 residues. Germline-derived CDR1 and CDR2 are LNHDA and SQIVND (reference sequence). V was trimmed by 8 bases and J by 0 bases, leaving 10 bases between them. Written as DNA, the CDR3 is TGTGCCAGTTCTGAGGATTTGAACACTGAAGCTTTCTTT. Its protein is CASSEDLNTEAFF.

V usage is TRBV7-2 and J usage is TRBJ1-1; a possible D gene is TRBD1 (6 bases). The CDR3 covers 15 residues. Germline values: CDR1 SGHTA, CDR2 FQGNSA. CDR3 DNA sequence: TGTGCTAGTAGTCGGCAGGGGATGAGGAACACTGAAGCTTTCTTT. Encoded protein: CASSRQGMRNTEAFF.

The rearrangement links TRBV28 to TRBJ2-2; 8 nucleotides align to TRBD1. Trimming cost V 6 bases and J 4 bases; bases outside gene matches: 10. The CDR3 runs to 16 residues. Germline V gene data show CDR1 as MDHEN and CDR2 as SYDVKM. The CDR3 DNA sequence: TGTGCCAGCAGCCAGGGGACAGGTGGAGTCACCGGGGAGCTGTTTTTT. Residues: CASSQGTGGVTGELFF.

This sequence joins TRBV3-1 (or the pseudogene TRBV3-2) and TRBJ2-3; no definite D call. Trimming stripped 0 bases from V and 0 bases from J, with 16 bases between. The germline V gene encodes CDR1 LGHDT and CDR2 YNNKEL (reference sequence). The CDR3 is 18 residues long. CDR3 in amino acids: CASSQDYGVPASTDTQYF. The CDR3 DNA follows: TGTGCCAGCAGCCAAGATTATGGAGTCCCTGCTAGCACAGATACGCAGTATTTT.

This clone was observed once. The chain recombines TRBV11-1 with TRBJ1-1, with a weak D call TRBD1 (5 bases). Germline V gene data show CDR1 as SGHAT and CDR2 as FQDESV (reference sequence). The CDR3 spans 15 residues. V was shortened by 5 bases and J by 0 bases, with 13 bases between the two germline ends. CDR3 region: CASSPRGTMNTEAFF. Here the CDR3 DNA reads TGTGCCAGCAGCCCTCGGGGGACCATGAACACTGAAGCTTTCTTT.

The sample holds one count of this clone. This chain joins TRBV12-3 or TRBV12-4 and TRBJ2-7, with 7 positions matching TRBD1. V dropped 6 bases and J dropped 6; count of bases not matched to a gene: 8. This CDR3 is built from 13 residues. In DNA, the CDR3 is TGTGCCAGCAGCCGGGACAGAAATTCCGAGCAGTACTTC. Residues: CASSRDRNSEQYF.

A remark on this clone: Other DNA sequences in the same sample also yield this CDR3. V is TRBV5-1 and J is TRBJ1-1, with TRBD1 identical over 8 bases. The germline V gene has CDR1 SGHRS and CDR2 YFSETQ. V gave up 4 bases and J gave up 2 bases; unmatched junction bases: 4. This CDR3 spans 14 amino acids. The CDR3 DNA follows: TGCGCCAGCAGCCTGACAGGGGAAAACACTGAAGCTTTCTTT. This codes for CASSLTGENTEAFF.

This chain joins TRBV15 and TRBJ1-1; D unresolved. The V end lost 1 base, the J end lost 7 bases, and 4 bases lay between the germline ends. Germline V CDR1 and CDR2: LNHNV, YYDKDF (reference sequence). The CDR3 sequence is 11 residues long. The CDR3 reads CATSRAREAFF. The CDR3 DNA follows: TGTGCCACCAGCAGAGCTCGTGAAGCTTTCTTT.

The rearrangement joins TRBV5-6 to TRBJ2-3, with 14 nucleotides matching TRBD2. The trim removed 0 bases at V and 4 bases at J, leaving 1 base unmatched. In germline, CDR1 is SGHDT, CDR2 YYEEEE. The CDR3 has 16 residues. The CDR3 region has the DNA TGTGCCAGCAGCTTGGCGGGACTAGCGGGGGCAGATACGCAGTATTTT. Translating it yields CASSLAGLAGADTQYF.

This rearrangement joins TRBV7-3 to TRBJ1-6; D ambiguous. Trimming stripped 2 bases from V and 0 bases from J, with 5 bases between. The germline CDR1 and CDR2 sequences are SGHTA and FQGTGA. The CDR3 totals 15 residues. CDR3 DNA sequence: TGTGCCAGCAGCTTAGAGAGCTCCTATAATTCACCCCTCCACTTT. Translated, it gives CASSLESSYNSPLHF.

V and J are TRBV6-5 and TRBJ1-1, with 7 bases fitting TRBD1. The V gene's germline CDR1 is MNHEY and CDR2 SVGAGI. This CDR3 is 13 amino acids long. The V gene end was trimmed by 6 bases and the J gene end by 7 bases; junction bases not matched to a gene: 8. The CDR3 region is CASRVYGTDEAFF. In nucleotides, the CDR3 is TGTGCCAGCAGAGTATACGGGACAGATGAAGCTTTCTTT.